This T cell receptor (beta chain) was found in a study of blood T cells in healthy people across ages. Primers used in a second PCR of about 7 to 12 cycles were a sample-barcoded 5' primer and a J-beta primer mix. MiXCR, applied by TCRdb to the 5' RACE reads, yields one record per CDR3 protein. Of around 1,000,000 distinct CDR3 sequences listed, around 27% are singletons. V dropped 3 bases and J dropped 0 bases, with 7 bases sitting between them. CDR1 and CDR2 (germline): SGHRS, YFSETQ. This CDR3 region has 15 residues. This clonotype was recorded once. These data were also reused for a study on T cells of mothers and their children.

The origin of this receptor is a girl aged 2-15 years in good health. Sequencing used blood. The genes are TRBV5-1 and TRBJ2-6; no firm D call. CDR3 sequence: CASSSWSSGANVLTF. The CDR3 bases are TGCGCCAGCAGCTCGTGGAGCTCTGGGGCCAACGTCCTGACTTTC.